This T cell receptor beta chain was recovered during a study of CD8 T cells in ankylosing spondylitis. With molecular barcodes, quantitative 5'-RACE was used to make the TCR beta libraries. Each CDR3 protein gets one entry after TCRdb re-called the 5' RACE reads with MiXCR. The sample holds about 140,000 distinct CDR3 sequences, roughly 8.4% seen once. With regard to this clonotype: Its antigen is currently unknown.

Study-level points and caveats: Peripheral blood held disease-linked clones only at relatively low frequency, and these were CD8+. Some motif variants were previously reported in reactive arthritis synovial fluid and blood. A TCR beta motif of fewer than ten highly homologous variants appeared characteristic of ankylosing spondylitis blood.

The CDR3 loop spans 16 amino acids. CDR1 is LGHNA and CDR2 is YNFKEQ in the germline V gene. V lost 3 bases and J lost 5; bases outside the gene matches: 10. This chain uses TRBV4-2 with TRBJ2-7; 10 bases line up with TRBD2. The sample consisted of synovial fluid, either unsorted or a sorted T cell fraction (not recorded which). The receptor was derived from a male donor with ankylosing spondylitis. CDR3 loop: CASSQAKREGRNEQYF. CDR3 nucleotide sequence: TGTGCCAGCAGCCAGGCCAAGCGGGAGGGCCGTAACGAGCAGTACTTC.